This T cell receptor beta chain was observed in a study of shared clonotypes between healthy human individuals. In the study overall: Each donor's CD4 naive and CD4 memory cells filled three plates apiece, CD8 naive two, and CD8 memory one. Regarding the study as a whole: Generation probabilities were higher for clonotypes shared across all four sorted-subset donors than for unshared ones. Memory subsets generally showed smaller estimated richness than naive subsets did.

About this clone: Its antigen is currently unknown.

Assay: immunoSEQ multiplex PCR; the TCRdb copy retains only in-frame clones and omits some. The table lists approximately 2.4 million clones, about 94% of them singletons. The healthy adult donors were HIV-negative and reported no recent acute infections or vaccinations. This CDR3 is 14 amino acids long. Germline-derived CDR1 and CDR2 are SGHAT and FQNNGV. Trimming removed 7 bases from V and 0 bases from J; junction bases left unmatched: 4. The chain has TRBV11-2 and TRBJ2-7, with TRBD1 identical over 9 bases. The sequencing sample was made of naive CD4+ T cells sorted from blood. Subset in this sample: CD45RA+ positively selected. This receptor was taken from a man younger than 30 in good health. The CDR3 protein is CASTGTGSSYEQYF. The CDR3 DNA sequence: TGTGCCAGCACCGGGACAGGGTCCTCCTACGAGCAGTACTTC.